The 11 T cell receptor beta chains below come from one sample, sequenced in a study of blood T cell repertoires in COVID-19. Assay: immunoSEQ multiplex PCR; the TCRdb copy retains only in-frame clones and omits some. Of about 200,000 clones detected, roughly 90% appear once; the ten largest clones hold around 6.6%. Sequencing was carried out using peripheral blood. Receptors originate from a middle-aged woman who had recovered from COVID-19.

V and J are TRBV7-8 and TRBJ2-3; TRBD2 matches 13 bases. CDR3 length: 14 residues. The germline V gene encodes CDR1 SGHVS and CDR2 FQNEAQ. V was pared by 4 bases and J by 8 bases, with 3 bases of the junction left unmatched. CDR3 region: CASSSRTSGSTQYF. The CDR3 nucleotides are TGTGCCAGCAGCTCCCGGACTAGCGGGAGTACGCAGTATTTT.

V is TRBV4-1 and J is TRBJ2-1, with TRBD1 identical over 10 bases. CDR1 is MGHRA and CDR2 is YSYEKL in the germline V gene. V shed 3 bases and J 7 bases; nucleotides not matched to a gene: 6. The CDR3 has 15 amino acids. CDR3 protein: CASSQPDRGWNEQFF. In DNA, the CDR3 is TGCGCCAGCAGCCAGCCGGACAGGGGGTGGAATGAGCAGTTCTTC.

This chain links TRBV14 with TRBJ2-1; 8 bases align to TRBD1. Germline V gene data show CDR1 as SGHDN and CDR2 as FVKESK. The ends lost 5 bases at V and 0 bases at J; junction bases unmatched: 12. The length of the CDR3 is 18 residues. In DNA form, the CDR3 reads TGTGCCAGCAGCTTTGGGCGGGACAGGACCTTCTCCTACAATGAGCAGTTCTTC. Translated: CASSFGRDRTFSYNEQFF.

This clone showed up just a few times. J is TRBJ2-7 and V is TRBV5-1; D is undetermined. The CDR3 covers 15 residues. Per germline, CDR1 SGHRS and CDR2 YFSETQ. Between the trimmed V and J ends, which lost 0 bases and 2 bases, there was a span of 12 bases. The CDR3 spells CASSLVTGVAYEQYF. Written as DNA, the CDR3 is TGCGCCAGCAGCTTGGTTACGGGTGTCGCCTACGAGCAGTACTTC.

The J gene is TRBJ1-4, the V gene TRBV27, with TRBD1 as a possible D gene (6 bases). Trimming took off 4 bases at V and 7 bases at J, with 10 bases between the two ends. CDR1 is MNHEY and CDR2 is SMNVEV in the germline V gene (reference sequence). The CDR3 extends over 13 amino acids. This chain's CDR3 is CASSSRGGEKLFF. DNA of the CDR3: TGTGCCAGCAGTTCCAGGGGTGGTGAAAAACTGTTTTTT.

There are a few counts of this clone. The chain employs TRBV21-1 and TRBJ2-2; TRBD1 reflects the table's D call only, with no check against the DNA. TRBV21-1 is a documented pseudogene. The CDR3 runs to 14 residues. Here the CDR3 DNA reads TGTGCCCCAATCCTCAAGACAGATCCCGGGGAGCTGTTTTTT. Translation gives CAPILKTDPGELFF.

The chain links TRBV6-2 or TRBV6-3 to TRBJ2-7; 8 bases match TRBD1. Germline V gene data show CDR1 as MNHEY and CDR2 as SVGEGT. The trim removed 2 bases at V and 9 bases at J, leaving 6 bases unmatched. This CDR3 contains 13 residues. DNA of the CDR3: TGTGCCAGCAGTTACCCCAACGACAGGGGGCAGTACTTC. Translating gives CASSYPNDRGQYF.

The CDR3 DNA reads TGTGCCAGCAGCTCCGGGACTAGCGGGATAGGTCCAGAGACCCAGTACTTC. Its translation: CASSSGTSGIGPETQYF. The gene calls are TRBV7-2 and TRBJ2-5, with 13 bases aligning to TRBD2. The CDR3 totals 17 residues. V lost 4 bases and J lost 4; bases outside the gene matches: 9. CDR1 is SGHTA and CDR2 is FQGNSA in the germline V gene.

The chain combines TRBV28 with TRBJ2-7, with a possible D match to TRBD1 (8 bases). Germline CDR1 reads MDHEN; CDR2 reads SYDVKM. The CDR3 is 23 amino acids. V lost 2 bases and J 2 bases, leaving 37 bases between the germline ends. The CDR3 coding sequence is TGTGCCAGCAGTTTAAGAGAGACAGGGGAGTTAGCGGGCGAGGGGGAAGAAGCCTACGAGCAGTACTTC. Protein product: CASSLRETGELAGEGEEAYEQYF.

This chain uses TRBV6-5 with TRBJ2-3; weak D call: TRBD2 (7 bases). The CDR3 is 13 residues long. The V gene lost 6 bases and the J gene lost 4 bases, with 11 bases spanning the gap. Per germline, CDR1 MNHEY and CDR2 SVGAGI. The DNA for the CDR3 is TGTGCCAGCAGGGGAGGGGGGGCAGATACGCAGTATTTT. Amino acid sequence: CASRGGGADTQYF.

The chain recombines TRBV30 with TRBJ1-1; unclear D gene. The germline V gene encodes CDR1 GTSNPN and CDR2 SVGIG (reference sequence). Trimming pared 7 bases from V and 1 base from J, leaving 13 bases between. The CDR3 totals 13 residues. The CDR3 loop is CASSNQWNTEAFF. CDR3 in DNA: TGTGCCTCCTCGAACCAGTGGAACACTGAAGCTTTCTTT.